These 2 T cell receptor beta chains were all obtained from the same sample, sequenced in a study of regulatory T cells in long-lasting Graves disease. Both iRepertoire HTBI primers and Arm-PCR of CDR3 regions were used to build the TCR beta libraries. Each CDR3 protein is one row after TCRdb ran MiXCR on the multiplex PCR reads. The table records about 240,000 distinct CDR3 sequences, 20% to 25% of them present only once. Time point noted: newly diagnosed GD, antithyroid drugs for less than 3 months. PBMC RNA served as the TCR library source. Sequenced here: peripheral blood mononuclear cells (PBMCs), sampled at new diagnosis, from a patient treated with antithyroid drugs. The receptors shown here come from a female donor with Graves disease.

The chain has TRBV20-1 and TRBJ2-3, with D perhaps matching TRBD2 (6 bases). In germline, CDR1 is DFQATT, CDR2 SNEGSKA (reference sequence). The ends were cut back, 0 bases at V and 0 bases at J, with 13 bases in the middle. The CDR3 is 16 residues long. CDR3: CSARDLRSGSTDTQYF. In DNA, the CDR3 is TGCAGTGCTAGAGATCTACGGAGCGGGAGCACAGATACGCAGTATTTT.

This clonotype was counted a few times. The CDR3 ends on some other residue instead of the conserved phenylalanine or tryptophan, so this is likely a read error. This CDR3 is CAINTGGYTEAFL. CDR3 DNA sequence: TGTGCCATCAATACAGGGGGCTATACTGAAGCTTTCCTT. The chain uses TRBV10-3 and TRBJ1-1; TRBD1 aligns across 9 bases. CDR3 size: 13 residues. Germline loops: CDR1 ENHRY, CDR2 SYGVKD. The J segment lost 5 bases and the V segment lost 7 bases, leaving 5 bases of the junction unmatched.